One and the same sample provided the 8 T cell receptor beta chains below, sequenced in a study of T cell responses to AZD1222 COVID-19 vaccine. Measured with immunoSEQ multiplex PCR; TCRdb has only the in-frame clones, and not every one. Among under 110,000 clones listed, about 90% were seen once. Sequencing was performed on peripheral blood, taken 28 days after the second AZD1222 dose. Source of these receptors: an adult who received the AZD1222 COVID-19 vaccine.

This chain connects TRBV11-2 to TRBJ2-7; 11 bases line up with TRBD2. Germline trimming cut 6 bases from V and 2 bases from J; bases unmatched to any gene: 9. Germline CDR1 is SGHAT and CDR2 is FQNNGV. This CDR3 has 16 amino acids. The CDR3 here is CASSDPLAGVTYEQYF. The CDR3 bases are TGTGCCAGCAGTGATCCACTAGCGGGGGTGACCTACGAGCAGTACTTC.

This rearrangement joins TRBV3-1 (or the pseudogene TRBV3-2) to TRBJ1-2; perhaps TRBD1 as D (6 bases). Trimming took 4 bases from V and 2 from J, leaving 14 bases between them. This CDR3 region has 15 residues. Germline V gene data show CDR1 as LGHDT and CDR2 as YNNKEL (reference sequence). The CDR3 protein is CASSRVSGQNYGYTF. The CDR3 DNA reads TGTGCCAGCAGCCGGGTATCGGGACAAAACTATGGCTACACCTTC.

CDR3 sequence (DNA): TGTGCCAGCAGTTCACTAAAAACTGAAGCTTTCTTT. It specifies CASSSLKTEAFF. The chain carries TRBV6-6 and TRBJ1-1, with unresolved D. The germline V gene has CDR1 MNHNY and CDR2 SVGAGI (reference sequence). The V gene lost 4 bases and the J gene lost 5 bases, with 8 bases spanning the gap. The CDR3 sequence is 12 residues long.

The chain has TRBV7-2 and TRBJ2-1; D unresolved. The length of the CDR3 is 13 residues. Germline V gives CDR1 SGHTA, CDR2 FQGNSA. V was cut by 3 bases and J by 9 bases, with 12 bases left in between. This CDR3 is CASSFTAAGEQFF. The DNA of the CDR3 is TGTGCCAGCAGCTTTACGGCCGCAGGTGAGCAGTTCTTC.

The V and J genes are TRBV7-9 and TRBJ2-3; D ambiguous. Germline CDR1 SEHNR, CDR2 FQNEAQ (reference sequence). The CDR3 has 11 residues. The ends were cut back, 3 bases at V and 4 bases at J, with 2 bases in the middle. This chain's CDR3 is CASSFSDTQYF. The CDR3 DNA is TGTGCCAGCAGCTTTTCAGATACGCAGTATTTT.

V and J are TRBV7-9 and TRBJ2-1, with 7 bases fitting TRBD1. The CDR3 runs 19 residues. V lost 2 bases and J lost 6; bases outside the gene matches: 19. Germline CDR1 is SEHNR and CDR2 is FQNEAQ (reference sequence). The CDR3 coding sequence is TGTGCCAGCAGCTTAAATGTAGAGGGGGCCCCAGAGTCAAGCAATGAGCAGTTCTTC. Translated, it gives CASSLNVEGAPESSNEQFF.

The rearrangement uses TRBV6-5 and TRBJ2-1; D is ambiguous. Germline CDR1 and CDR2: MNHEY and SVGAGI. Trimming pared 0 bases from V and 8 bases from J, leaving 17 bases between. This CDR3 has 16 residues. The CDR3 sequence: CASSYSKIRKTDEQFF. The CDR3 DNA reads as TGTGCCAGCAGTTACTCGAAAATAAGAAAGACGGATGAGCAGTTCTTC.

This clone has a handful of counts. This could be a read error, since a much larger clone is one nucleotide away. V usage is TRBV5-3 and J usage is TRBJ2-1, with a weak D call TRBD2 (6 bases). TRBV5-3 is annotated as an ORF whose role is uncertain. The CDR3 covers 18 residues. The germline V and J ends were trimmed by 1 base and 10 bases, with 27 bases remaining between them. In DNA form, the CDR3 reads TGTGCCAGAAGCTTGTTAAACCTAGTTGCGGGGTGGGGCGTCGAGCAGTTCTTC. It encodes CARSLLNLVAGWGVEQFF.